These T cell receptor beta chains were read from a single sample in a study of cytomegalovirus exposure and HLA in healthy donors. The method was immunoSEQ multiplex PCR; TCRdb's version includes in-frame clones alone and lacks a portion of them. This table holds 150,000 to 200,000 clones, just over 75% found once. Input material: PBMCs. Receptors originate from a man aged 18 to 35 in good health and CMV-seronegative. Each CDR3 is given without its conserved first and last residue. The order of the fields is V gene, clone size, CDR3 protein. A clone size is listed for some rows: how often the clone was seen (once, few, many), or a class if it is expanded.

v_call: TRBV4-3
clone_size: few
cdr3_aa: ASSLLTGQGAYGNTIY

v_call: TRBV15
clone_size: .
cdr3_aa: ATSREHPRDGYT

v_call: TRBV6-5
clone_size: .
cdr3_aa: ASRTSGGSIQY

v_call: TRBV7-9
clone_size: .
cdr3_aa: ASSLSPSGTSTDTQY

v_call: TRBV6-5
clone_size: few
cdr3_aa: ASSYSARLGSPLH

v_call: TRBV28
clone_size: .
cdr3_aa: ASSFLDRGLYGYT

v_call: TRBV6-6
clone_size: .
cdr3_aa: ASSTTSGRTNEQF

v_call: TRBV23-1
clone_size: .
cdr3_aa: ASSQSGSNYGYT

v_call: TRBV18
clone_size: once
cdr3_aa: ASSPLGTENTEAF

v_call: TRBV28
clone_size: .
cdr3_aa: ASRSGSGRLETQY

v_call: TRBV9
clone_size: .
cdr3_aa: ASGSGTSYNEQF

v_call: TRBV27
clone_size: .
cdr3_aa: ASSKLSPGRNEKLF

v_call: TRBV7-3
clone_size: .
cdr3_aa: ASSPTGQGEKLF

v_call: TRBV7-9
clone_size: .
cdr3_aa: ASSHSSGVGYNEQF

v_call: TRBV7-9
clone_size: .
cdr3_aa: ASSPGLAGVADTQY

v_call: TRBV30
clone_size: .
cdr3_aa: AWSVIWAGSYEQY

v_call: TRBV15
clone_size: .
cdr3_aa: ATTPSSFTEAF

v_call: TRBV13
clone_size: .
cdr3_aa: ASSLLGGSSYNEQF

v_call: TRBV27
clone_size: .
cdr3_aa: ASAGRVKYGYT

v_call: TRBV14
clone_size: .
cdr3_aa: ASSRTSGRAREQY

v_call: TRBV5-1
clone_size: .
cdr3_aa: ASSPGNQGNTEAF

v_call: TRBV10-3
clone_size: .
cdr3_aa: AISESNLRDRVYIVREAF

v_call: TRBV7-6
clone_size: .
cdr3_aa: ASSQAANTEAF

v_call: TRBV5-5
clone_size: .
cdr3_aa: ASSLGRENGNTIY

v_call: TRBV9
clone_size: .
cdr3_aa: ASSTHGEGDTQY

v_call: TRBV6-5
clone_size: .
cdr3_aa: ASSYEASDGYT

v_call: TRBV5-8
clone_size: .
cdr3_aa: ASSSHPRGETQY

v_call: TRBV9
clone_size: .
cdr3_aa: ASSVAGGPYEQY

v_call: TRBV25-1
clone_size: once
cdr3_aa: ASSDPGTGTREQY

v_call: TRBV5-1
clone_size: .
cdr3_aa: ASSPTGSTEAF

v_call: TRBV7-2
clone_size: .
cdr3_aa: ASSSRGGTEAF

v_call: TRBV19
clone_size: .
cdr3_aa: ASRYRLNTEAF

v_call: TRBV29-1
clone_size: .
cdr3_aa: SVALGQGGYTEAF

v_call: TRBV30
clone_size: .
cdr3_aa: AWSSAGGVGEQY

v_call: TRBV7-2
clone_size: few
cdr3_aa: ASSKEQGLGTEAF

v_call: TRBV2
clone_size: .
cdr3_aa: ASSESPTPSRGGYEQY

v_call: TRBV28
clone_size: .
cdr3_aa: ASSLPRQGRTYEQY

v_call: TRBV6-1
clone_size: .
cdr3_aa: ASIQEWNGNQPQH

v_call: TRBV5-6
clone_size: .
cdr3_aa: ASSQTRVGTQY

v_call: TRBV5-4
clone_size: .
cdr3_aa: ASSAGTGGGNEQF

v_call: TRBV5-8
clone_size: .
cdr3_aa: ASSLLPRQPQH

v_call: TRBV10-3
clone_size: .
cdr3_aa: AISPGTRFYEQY

v_call: TRBV7-9
clone_size: .
cdr3_aa: AAGREQETQY

v_call: TRBV19
clone_size: .
cdr3_aa: ASRTASGGRTEAF

v_call: TRBV20-1
clone_size: few
cdr3_aa: SAYNYEQY

v_call: TRBV13
clone_size: .
cdr3_aa: ASSLGSGRYNEQF

v_call: TRBV9
clone_size: .
cdr3_aa: ASSVKGGPQETQY

v_call: TRBV5-4
clone_size: .
cdr3_aa: ASRPNLNRGGTDTQY

v_call: TRBV6-6
clone_size: few
cdr3_aa: ASSYRDYEQY

v_call: TRBV10-3
clone_size: .
cdr3_aa: AISDRNYGYT

v_call: TRBV13
clone_size: .
cdr3_aa: ASSFSLGAGVDNEQF

v_call: TRBV11-2
clone_size: .
cdr3_aa: ASSLAQGLYEQY

v_call: TRBV19
clone_size: .
cdr3_aa: ASIPRLGNTEAF

v_call: TRBV30
clone_size: .
cdr3_aa: ACGLQGGSNQPQH

v_call: TRBV4-3
clone_size: once
cdr3_aa: ASSQVSRTEGSYEQY